These 15 T cell receptor beta chains share one sample of origin, sequenced in a study of blood T cell repertoires in COVID-19. The assay was immunoSEQ multiplex PCR, and TCRdb's table has in-frame clones only and misses some. The table lists about 250,000 clones, around 82% of them singletons. The sequenced sample consisted of peripheral blood. These receptors all come from a man at least 80 years old with acute or convalescent COVID-19.

V usage is TRBV18 and J usage is TRBJ2-7, with TRBD1 matching 7 bases. CDR3 length equals 13 residues. The ends lost 3 bases at V and 4 bases at J; junction bases unmatched: 3. Germline CDR1 is KGHSH and CDR2 is LQKENI. CDR3 loop: CASSPDRNYEQYF. Written as DNA, the CDR3 is TGTGCCAGCTCACCGGACAGGAATTACGAGCAGTACTTC. Using reference TRBV18 and TRBJ2-7 for the parts outside the CDR3, the full variable domain is NAGVMQNPRHLVRRRGQEARLRCSPMKGHSHVYWYRQLPEEGLKFMVYLQKENIIDESGMPKERFSAEFPKEGPSILRIQQVVRGDSAAYFCASSPDRNYEQYFGPGTRLTVT.

The V call is TRBV6-5, the J call TRBJ2-7, with 10 nucleotides matching TRBD2. With 8 bases clipped from V and 6 bases from J, the junction kept 13 bases outside the gene matches. Germline V gene data show CDR1 as MNHEY and CDR2 as SVGAGI. This CDR3 is 15 amino acids long. The CDR3 bases are TGTGCCAGCTCCCCTCGGGCTAGCGGGAGTCGCGAGCAGTACTTC. This encodes CASSPRASGSREQYF.

J is TRBJ2-4 and V is TRBV27; tentative D call: TRBD1 (5 bases). The germline V and J ends were trimmed by 5 bases and 0 bases, with 11 bases remaining between them. The CDR3 loop spans 15 amino acids. Germline V gives CDR1 MNHEY, CDR2 SMNVEV (reference sequence). Here the CDR3 reads CASSTPTEAKNIQYF. The CDR3 nucleotides read TGTGCCAGCAGTACCCCGACAGAAGCCAAAAACATTCAGTACTTC.

This clone was counted only a few times. This chain connects TRBV27 to TRBJ1-5, with D unresolved. Trimming stripped 9 bases from V and 0 bases from J, with 9 bases between. The CDR3 loop spans 13 amino acids. Germline V gene data show CDR1 as MNHEY and CDR2 as SMNVEV (reference sequence). The CDR3, as DNA: TGTGCCAGTGGAGATTATAGCAATCAGCCCCAGCATTTT. This encodes CASGDYSNQPQHF.

The chain recombines TRBV3-1 (or the pseudogene TRBV3-2) with TRBJ2-2, with 7 bases identical to TRBD2. Germline CDR1 reads LGHDT; CDR2 reads YNNKEL (reference sequence). This CDR3 has 16 amino acids. J was trimmed by 4 bases and V by 2 bases; bases with no gene match: 7. DNA of the CDR3: TGTGCCAGCAGCCAACCAAGCGGGGTTGGCACCGGGGAGCTGTTTTTT. Translating gives CASSQPSGVGTGELFF.

The chain combines TRBV10-1 with TRBJ2-1; TRBD1 might be the D (5 bases). The CDR3 sequence is 14 residues long. The V end lost 2 bases, the J end lost 12 bases, and 17 bases lay between the germline ends. Germline-derived CDR1 and CDR2 are WNHNN and SYGVQD (reference sequence). In DNA form, the CDR3 reads TGCGCCAGCAGTGAGAACCAGGGCGGTGGAAGGCAGTTCTTC. This sequence encodes CASSENQGGGRQFF.

The V and J genes are TRBV9 and TRBJ2-1; 16 nucleotides agree with TRBD2. The CDR3 is 17 residues long. V dropped 2 bases and J dropped 1; count of bases not matched to a gene: 0. Germline CDR1 SGDLS, CDR2 YYNGEE. CDR3 region: CASSVGLAGGSYNEQFF. The CDR3 coding sequence is TGTGCCAGCAGCGTGGGACTAGCGGGAGGGTCCTACAATGAGCAGTTCTTC.

This chain uses TRBV4-2 with TRBJ2-3; 9 nucleotides line up with TRBD2. This CDR3 region has 20 residues. V was pared by 0 bases and J by 2 bases, with 15 bases of the junction left unmatched. Germline assignment: CDR1 LGHNA and CDR2 YNFKEQ. The CDR3 bases are TGTGCCAGCAGCCAAGACTTTCGTCTAGCGGGAATTCAGTACACAGATACGCAGTATTTT. This sequence encodes CASSQDFRLAGIQYTDTQYF.

This chain joins TRBV5-1 and TRBJ2-5; D gene unclear. Germline CDR1 and CDR2: SGHRS and YFSETQ. The CDR3 runs to 15 residues. The V gene lost 0 bases and the J gene lost 5 bases, with 14 bases spanning the gap. CDR3 protein: CASSLGAAPDETQYF. CDR3 in DNA: TGCGCCAGCAGCTTGGGCGCCGCGCCCGATGAGACCCAGTACTTC.

This rearrangement joins TRBV28 to TRBJ2-2, with unresolved D. Germline loops: CDR1 MDHEN, CDR2 SYDVKM. V gave up 8 bases and J gave up 1 base, with 8 bases separating them. The CDR3 loop spans 13 amino acids. The chain's CDR3 is CASETRNTGELFF. The DNA for the CDR3 is TGTGCCAGCGAAACACGGAACACCGGGGAGCTGTTTTTT. The full variable domain, its missing parts supplied by reference TRBV28 and TRBJ2-2, is DVKVTQSSRYLVKRTGEKVFLECVQDMDHENMFWYRQDPGLGLRLIYFSYDVKMKEKGDIPEGYSVSREKKERFSLILESASTNQTSMYLCASETRNTGELFFGEGSRLTVL.

This chain joins TRBV10-3 and TRBJ2-3; TRBD2 matches at 12 bases. The CDR3 is 16 residues long. From germline, CDR1 is ENHRY and CDR2 SYGVKD. J gave up 4 bases and V 3 bases, and 5 bases lay outside the gene matches. The CDR3 DNA is TGTGCCATCAGTGAACCGACTAGCGGGGGAGCAGATACGCAGTATTTT. As protein: CAISEPTSGGADTQYF.

The chain employs TRBV19 and TRBJ2-5, with 13 positions matching TRBD2. The CDR3 totals 16 residues. The germline gives CDR1 LNHDA, CDR2 SQIVND (reference sequence). J gave up 3 bases and V 3 bases, and 4 bases lay outside the gene matches. The CDR3 loop reads CASSMNGLAGEETQYF. CDR3 nucleotides: TGTGCCAGTAGTATGAACGGACTAGCGGGAGAAGAGACCCAGTACTTC.

V is TRBV3-1 (or the pseudogene TRBV3-2) and J is TRBJ1-5; TRBD1 matches at 8 bases. Per the germline V gene, CDR1 is LGHDT and CDR2 is YNNKEL (reference sequence). This CDR3 is 15 amino acids long. Losses at the gene ends were 0 bases for V and 8 bases for J; bases not matched to a gene: 6. CDR3 amino acids: CASSQDGRGPEPQHF. The CDR3 DNA reads as TGTGCCAGCAGCCAAGACGGCAGGGGGCCTGAGCCCCAGCATTTT.

This rearrangement joins TRBV7-2 to TRBJ2-7; D ambiguous. V was clipped by 1 base and J by 2 bases, with 9 bases between them. The CDR3 consists of 14 residues. Germline loops: CDR1 SGHTA, CDR2 FQGNSA. The DNA for the CDR3 is TGTGCCAGCAGCTTAGTTGGTTTAGCCTACGAGCAGTACTTC. This codes for CASSLVGLAYEQYF.

DNA for the CDR3: TGTGCCAGCAGCTTTGGCGGGAGTGGGAACACCGGGGAGCTGTTTTTT. Translated: CASSFGGSGNTGELFF. V usage is TRBV11-3 and J usage is TRBJ2-2; 7 bases are a match to TRBD2. Germline V gene sequence: CDR1 SGHNT, CDR2 YENEEA. V was pared by 3 bases and J by 1 base, with 5 bases of the junction left unmatched. The CDR3 length is 16 residues.